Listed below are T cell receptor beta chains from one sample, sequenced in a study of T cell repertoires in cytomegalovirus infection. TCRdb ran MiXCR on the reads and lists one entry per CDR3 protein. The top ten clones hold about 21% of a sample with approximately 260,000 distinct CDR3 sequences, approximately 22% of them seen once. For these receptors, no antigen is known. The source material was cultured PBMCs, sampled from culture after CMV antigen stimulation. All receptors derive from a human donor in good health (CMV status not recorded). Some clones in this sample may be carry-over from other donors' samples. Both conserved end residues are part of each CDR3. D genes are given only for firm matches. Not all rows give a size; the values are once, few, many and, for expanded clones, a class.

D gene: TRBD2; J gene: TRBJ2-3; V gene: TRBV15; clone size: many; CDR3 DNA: TGTGCCACCAGCAGCGGGACTAGCGGAACCACAGATACGCAGTATTTT; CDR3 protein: CATSSGTSGTTDTQYF
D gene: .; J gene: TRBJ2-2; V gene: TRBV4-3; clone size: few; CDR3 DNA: TGCGCCAGCAGCCAACTCCTGGGTGGGGGGACCGGGGAGCTGTTTTTT; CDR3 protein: CASSQLLGGGTGELFF
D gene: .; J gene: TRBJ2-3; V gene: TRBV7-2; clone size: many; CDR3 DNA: TGTGCCAGCAGCCTCTCGAAGGCAGATACGCAGTATTTT; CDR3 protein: CASSLSKADTQYF
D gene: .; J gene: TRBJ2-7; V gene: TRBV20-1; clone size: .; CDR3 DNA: TGCAGTGCCCCCCGGGACCGGGATTTTTCCTACGAGCAGTACTTC; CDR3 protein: CSAPRDRDFSYEQYF
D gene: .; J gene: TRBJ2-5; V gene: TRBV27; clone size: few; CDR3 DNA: TGTGCCAGCAGTTGGTCCCCGAGCGGAGGGGAGACCCAGTACTTC; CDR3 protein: CASSWSPSGGETQYF
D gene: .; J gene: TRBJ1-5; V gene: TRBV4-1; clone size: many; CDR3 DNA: TGCGCCAGCAGCCAAGAAGCCTCAATTAGCAATCAGCCCCAGCATTTT; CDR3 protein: CASSQEASISNQPQHF
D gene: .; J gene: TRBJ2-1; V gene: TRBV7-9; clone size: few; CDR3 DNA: TGTGCCAGCAGCTTAGCGGGAGTAGGAGATGAGCAGTTCTTC; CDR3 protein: CASSLAGVGDEQFF
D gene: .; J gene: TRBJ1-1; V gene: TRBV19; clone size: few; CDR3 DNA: TGTGCCAGTAGTATAGTCCGGGGGAGGCGAACTTCTGAAGCTTTCTTT; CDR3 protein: CASSIVRGRRTSEAFF
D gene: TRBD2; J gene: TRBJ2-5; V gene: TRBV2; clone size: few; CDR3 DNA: TGTGCCAGCAGTGAGACTAGCGGGAGTTTCGAGACCCAGTACTTC; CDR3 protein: CASSETSGSFETQYF
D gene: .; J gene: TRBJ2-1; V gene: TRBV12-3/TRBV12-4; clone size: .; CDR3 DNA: TGTGCCAGCAGTTCGGGGTTCTCCTACAATGAGCAGTTCTTC; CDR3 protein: CASSSGFSYNEQFF
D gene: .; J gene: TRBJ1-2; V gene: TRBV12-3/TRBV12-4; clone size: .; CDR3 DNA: TGTGCCAGCAGTTTCGTGGCAGGGAACTATGGCTACACCTTC; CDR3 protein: CASSFVAGNYGYTF
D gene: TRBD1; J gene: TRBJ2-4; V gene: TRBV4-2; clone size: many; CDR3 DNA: TGTGCCAGCAGCCTTGGGGACAGGGAAGAAAACATTCAGTACTTC; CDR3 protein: CASSLGDREENIQYF
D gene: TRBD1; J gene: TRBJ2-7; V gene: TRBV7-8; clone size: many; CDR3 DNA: TGTGCCAGCAGCTCCCGGGACAGGGGCGAGCAGTACTTC; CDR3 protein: CASSSRDRGEQYF
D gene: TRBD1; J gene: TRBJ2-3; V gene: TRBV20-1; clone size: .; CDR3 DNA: TGCAGTGCCATTCGTCCAGGGGGAGATACGCAGTATTTT; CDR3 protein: CSAIRPGGDTQYF
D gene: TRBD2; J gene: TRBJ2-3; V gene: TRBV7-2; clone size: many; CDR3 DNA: TGTGCCAGCAGCTCGCGACTAGCGTTGGGAGATACGCAGTATTTT; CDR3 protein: CASSSRLALGDTQYF
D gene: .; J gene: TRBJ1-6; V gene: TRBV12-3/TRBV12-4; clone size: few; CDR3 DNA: TGTGCCAGCAGTCATGATGGCAATTCACCCCTCCACTTT; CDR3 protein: CASSHDGNSPLHF
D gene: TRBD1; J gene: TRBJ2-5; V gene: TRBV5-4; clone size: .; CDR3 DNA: TGTGCCAGCAGCTTGTCCAGGGGGATAGGAGAGACCCAGTACTTC; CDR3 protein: CASSLSRGIGETQYF
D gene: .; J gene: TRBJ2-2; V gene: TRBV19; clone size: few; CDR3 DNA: TGTGCCAGTAGTATTCGGGGGAACACCGGGGAGCTGTTTTTT; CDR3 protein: CASSIRGNTGELFF
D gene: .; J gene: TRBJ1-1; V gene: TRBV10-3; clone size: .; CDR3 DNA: TGTGCCATCAGCCTTATGACAGCCACCGTCACTTTCTTT; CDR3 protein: CAISLMTATVTFF
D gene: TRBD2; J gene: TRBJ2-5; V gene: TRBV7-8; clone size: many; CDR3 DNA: TGTGCCAGCAGCTTAGCTTCGGGAGGAGGGGAGACCCAGTACTTC; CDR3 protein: CASSLASGGGETQYF
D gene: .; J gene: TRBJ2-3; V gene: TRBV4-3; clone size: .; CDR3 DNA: TGCGCCAGCAGCCAGGGGTTTACGCAGTATTTT; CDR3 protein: CASSQGFTQYF
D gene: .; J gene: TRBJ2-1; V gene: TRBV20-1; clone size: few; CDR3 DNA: TGCAGTGCTGGAGGGGGCCTAGTAAGCGATGAGCAGTTCTTC; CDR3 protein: CSAGGGLVSDEQFF
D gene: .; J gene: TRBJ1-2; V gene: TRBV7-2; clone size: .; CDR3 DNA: TGTGCCAGCAGCTTAATCAGGTCCCAAGGCTACACCTTC; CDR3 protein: CASSLIRSQGYTF
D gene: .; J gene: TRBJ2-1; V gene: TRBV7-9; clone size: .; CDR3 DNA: TGTGCCAGCAGCCCCGTGGGTGAGCAGTTCTTC; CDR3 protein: CASSPVGEQFF
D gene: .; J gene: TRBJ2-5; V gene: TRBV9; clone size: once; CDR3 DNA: TGTGCCAGCAGCGTAGAAGTGACGGACCGCTTAGAGACCCAGTACTTC; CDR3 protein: CASSVEVTDRLETQYF
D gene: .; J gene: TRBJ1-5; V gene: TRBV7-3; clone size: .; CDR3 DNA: TGTGCCAGCAGCTTAGAAGGAAGGGTGGGTCAGCCCCAGCATTTT; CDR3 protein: CASSLEGRVGQPQHF